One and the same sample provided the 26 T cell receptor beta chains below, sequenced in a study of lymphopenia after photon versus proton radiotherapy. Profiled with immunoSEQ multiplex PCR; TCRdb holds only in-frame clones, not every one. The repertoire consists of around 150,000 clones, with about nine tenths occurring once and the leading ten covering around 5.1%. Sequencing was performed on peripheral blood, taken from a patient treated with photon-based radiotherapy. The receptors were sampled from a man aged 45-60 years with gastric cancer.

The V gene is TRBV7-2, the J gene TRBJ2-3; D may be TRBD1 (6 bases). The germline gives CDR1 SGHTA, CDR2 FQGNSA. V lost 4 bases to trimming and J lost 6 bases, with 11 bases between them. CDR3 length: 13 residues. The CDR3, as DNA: TGTGCCAGCAGCTCCCGTCAGGGGGATACGCAGTATTTT. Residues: CASSSRQGDTQYF.

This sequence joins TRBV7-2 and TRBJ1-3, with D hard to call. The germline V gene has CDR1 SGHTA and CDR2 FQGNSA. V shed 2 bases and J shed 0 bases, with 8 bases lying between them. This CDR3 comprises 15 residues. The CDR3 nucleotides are TGTGCCAGCAGCTTAACGAGGCTCTCTGGAAACACCATATATTTT. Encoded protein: CASSLTRLSGNTIYF.

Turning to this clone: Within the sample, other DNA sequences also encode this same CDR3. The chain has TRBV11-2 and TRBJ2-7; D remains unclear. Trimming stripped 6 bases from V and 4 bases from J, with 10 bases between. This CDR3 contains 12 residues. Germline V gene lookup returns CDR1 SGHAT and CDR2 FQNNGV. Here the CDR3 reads CASSLDRYEQYF. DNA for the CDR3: TGTGCCAGCAGTCTCGATAGGTACGAGCAGTACTTC. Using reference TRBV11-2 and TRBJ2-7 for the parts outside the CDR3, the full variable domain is EAGVAQSPRYKIIEKRQSVAFWCNPISGHATLYWYQQILGQGPKLLIQFQNNGVVDDSQLPKDRFSAERLKGVDSTLKIQPAKLEDSAVYLCASSLDRYEQYFGPGTRLTVT.

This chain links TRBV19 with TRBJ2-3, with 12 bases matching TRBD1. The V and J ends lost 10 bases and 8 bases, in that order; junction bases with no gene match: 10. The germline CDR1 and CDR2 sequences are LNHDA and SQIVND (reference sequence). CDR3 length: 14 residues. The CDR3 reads CATSWDRGRVTQYF. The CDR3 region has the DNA TGTGCCACAAGTTGGGACAGGGGGCGAGTTACGCAGTATTTT.

CDR3 sequence (DNA): TGTGCCAGCAGTTTAAGTCGAGCGGGAGGATACGCGGGGAACACCGGGGAGCTGTTTTTT. Its translation is CASSLSRAGGYAGNTGELFF. V is TRBV27 and J is TRBJ2-2, with TRBD2 matching over 9 bases. This CDR3 contains 20 residues. CDR1 MNHEY and CDR2 SMNVEV come from the germline V gene (reference sequence). With V trimmed by 2 bases and J by 1 base, 14 bases remained unmatched.

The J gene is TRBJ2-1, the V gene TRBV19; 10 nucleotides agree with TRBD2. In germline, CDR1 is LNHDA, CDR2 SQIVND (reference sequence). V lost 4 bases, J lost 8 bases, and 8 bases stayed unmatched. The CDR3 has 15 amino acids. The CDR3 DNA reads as TGTGCCAGTAGTACTAGCGGGAGAGGTTGGTATGAGCAGTTCTTC. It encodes CASSTSGRGWYEQFF.

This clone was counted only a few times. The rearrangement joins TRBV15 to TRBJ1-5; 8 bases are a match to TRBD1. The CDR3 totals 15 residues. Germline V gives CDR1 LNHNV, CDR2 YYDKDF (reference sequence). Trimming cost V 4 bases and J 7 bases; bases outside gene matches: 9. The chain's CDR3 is CATSKYRQGLQPQHF. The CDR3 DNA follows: TGTGCCACCAGCAAATATCGACAGGGGTTACAGCCCCAGCATTTT.

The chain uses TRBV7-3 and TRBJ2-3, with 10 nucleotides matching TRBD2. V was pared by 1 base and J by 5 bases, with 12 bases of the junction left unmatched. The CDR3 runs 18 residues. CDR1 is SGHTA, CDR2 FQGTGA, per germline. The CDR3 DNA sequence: TGTGCCAGCAGCTTAAGGGCTAGCGGGGGAGGAGGCGGAGATACGCAGTATTTT. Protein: CASSLRASGGGGGDTQYF.

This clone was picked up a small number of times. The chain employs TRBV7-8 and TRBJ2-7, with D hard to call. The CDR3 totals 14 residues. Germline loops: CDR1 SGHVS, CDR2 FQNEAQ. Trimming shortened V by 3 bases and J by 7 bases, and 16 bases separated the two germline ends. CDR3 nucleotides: TGTGCCAGCAGCTTTATCGACCCGCTCGGTGAGCAGTACTTC. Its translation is CASSFIDPLGEQYF.

The CDR3 DNA reads as TGTGCCAGTAGTCCAACCGGGACAGGGTTCTACGAGCAGTACTTC. Its translation is CASSPTGTGFYEQYF. The rearrangement links TRBV19 to TRBJ2-7, with 9 bases that match TRBD1. Germline V gene sequence: CDR1 LNHDA, CDR2 SQIVND (reference sequence). Trimming removed 5 bases from V and 3 bases from J; junction bases left unmatched: 8. There are 15 residues in the CDR3.

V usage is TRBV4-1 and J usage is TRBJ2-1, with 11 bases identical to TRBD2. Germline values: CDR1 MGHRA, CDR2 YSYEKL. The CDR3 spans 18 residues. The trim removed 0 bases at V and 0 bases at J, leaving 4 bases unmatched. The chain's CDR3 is CASSQELAGALSYNEQFF. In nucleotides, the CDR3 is TGCGCCAGCAGCCAAGAACTAGCGGGAGCCCTCTCCTACAATGAGCAGTTCTTC.

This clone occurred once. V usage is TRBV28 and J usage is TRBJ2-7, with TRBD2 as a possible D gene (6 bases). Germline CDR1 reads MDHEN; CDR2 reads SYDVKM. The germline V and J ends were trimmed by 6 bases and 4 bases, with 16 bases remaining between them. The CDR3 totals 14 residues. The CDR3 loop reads CASSRLEEGYEQYF. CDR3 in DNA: TGTGCCAGCAGCCGACTAGAAGAAGGGTACGAGCAGTACTTC. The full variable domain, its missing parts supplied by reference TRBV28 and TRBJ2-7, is DVKVTQSSRYLVKRTGEKVFLECVQDMDHENMFWYRQDPGLGLRLIYFSYDVKMKEKGDIPEGYSVSREKKERFSLILESASTNQTSMYLCASSRLEEGYEQYFGPGTRLTVT.

CDR3 DNA: TGCGCCAGCAGCTTGGGCCCCAGGGGCTCCTACAATGAGCAGTTCTTC. Encoded protein: CASSLGPRGSYNEQFF. The V call is TRBV5-1, the J call TRBJ2-1; possibly TRBD1 for D (6 bases). V lost 0 bases, J lost 0 bases, and 10 bases lay in between. CDR3 size: 16 residues. The germline V gene has CDR1 SGHRS and CDR2 YFSETQ. Variable domain in full (rest from reference TRBV5-1 and TRBJ2-1): KAGVTQTPRYLIKTRGQQVTLSCSPISGHRSVSWYQQTPGQGLQFLFEYFSETQRNKGNFPGRFSGRQFSNSRSEMNVSTLELGDSALYLCASSLGPRGSYNEQFFGPGTRLTVL.

The CDR3 DNA reads TGTGCCAGCCGAGACAGGGGTCACGGCACAGATACGCAGTATTTT. Amino acid sequence: CASRDRGHGTDTQYF. J is TRBJ2-3 and V is TRBV6-1; 8 nucleotides agree with TRBD1. V lost 8 bases and J lost 1; bases outside the gene matches: 8. The germline V gene has CDR1 MNHNS and CDR2 SASEGT. The CDR3 covers 15 residues.

The CDR3 DNA sequence: TGTGCCAGCAGTCTTAGAAGGGGTCGGTACAATGAGCAGTTCTTC. It yields the protein CASSLRRGRYNEQFF. The V and J genes are TRBV27 and TRBJ2-1; D perhaps matches TRBD1 (5 bases). The CDR3 has 15 residues. CDR1 and CDR2 from the germline V gene are MNHEY and SMNVEV (reference sequence). The V end lost 5 bases, the J end lost 4 bases, and 15 bases lay between the germline ends.

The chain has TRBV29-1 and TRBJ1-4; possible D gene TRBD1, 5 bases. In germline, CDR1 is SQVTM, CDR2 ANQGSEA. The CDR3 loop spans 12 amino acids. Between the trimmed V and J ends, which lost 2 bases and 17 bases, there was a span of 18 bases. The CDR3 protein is CSVESGAASIFF. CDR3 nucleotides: TGCAGCGTTGAATCCGGGGCAGCATCAATCTTTTTT.

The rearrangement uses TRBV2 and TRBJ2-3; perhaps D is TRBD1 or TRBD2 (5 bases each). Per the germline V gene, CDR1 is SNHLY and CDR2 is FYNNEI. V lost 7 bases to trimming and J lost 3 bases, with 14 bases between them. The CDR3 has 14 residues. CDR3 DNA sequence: TGTGCCAGCAAGGGACGGGTGCTGACAGATACGCAGTATTTT. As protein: CASKGRVLTDTQYF.

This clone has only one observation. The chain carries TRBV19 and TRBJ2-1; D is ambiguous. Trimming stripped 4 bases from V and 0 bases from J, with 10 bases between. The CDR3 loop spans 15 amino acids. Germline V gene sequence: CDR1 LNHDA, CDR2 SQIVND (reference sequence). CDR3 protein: CASSKGSSSYNEQFF. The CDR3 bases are TGTGCCAGTAGTAAGGGTTCGAGCTCCTACAATGAGCAGTTCTTC.

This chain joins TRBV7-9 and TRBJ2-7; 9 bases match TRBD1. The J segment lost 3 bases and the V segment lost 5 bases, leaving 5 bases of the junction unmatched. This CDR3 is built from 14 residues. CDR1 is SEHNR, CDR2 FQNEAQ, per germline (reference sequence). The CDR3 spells CASSLGQGYYEQYF. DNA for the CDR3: TGTGCCAGCAGCCTAGGACAGGGGTACTACGAGCAGTACTTC.

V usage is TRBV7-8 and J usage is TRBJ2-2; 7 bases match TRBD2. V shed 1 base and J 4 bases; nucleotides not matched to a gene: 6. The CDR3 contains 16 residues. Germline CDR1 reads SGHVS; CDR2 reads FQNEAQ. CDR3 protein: CASSLGSSGITGELFF. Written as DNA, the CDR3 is TGTGCCAGCAGCTTAGGGTCCAGCGGGATCACCGGGGAGCTGTTTTTT.

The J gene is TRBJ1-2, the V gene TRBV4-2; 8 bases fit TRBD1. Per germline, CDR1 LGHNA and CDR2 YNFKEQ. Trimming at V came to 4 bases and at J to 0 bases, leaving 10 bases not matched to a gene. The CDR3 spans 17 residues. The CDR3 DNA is TGTGCCAGCAGCCTGGTGGGGACAGGAGCAACTAACTATGGCTACACCTTC. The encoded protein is CASSLVGTGATNYGYTF.

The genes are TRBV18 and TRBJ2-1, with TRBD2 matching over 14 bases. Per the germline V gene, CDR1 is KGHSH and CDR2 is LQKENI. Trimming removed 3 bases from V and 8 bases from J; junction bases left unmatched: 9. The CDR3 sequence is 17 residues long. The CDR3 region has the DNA TGTGCCAGCTCACCCAGTCCGGGACTAGCGGGAGTGGATGAGCAGTTCTTC. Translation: CASSPSPGLAGVDEQFF. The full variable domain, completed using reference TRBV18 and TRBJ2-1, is NAGVMQNPRHLVRRRGQEARLRCSPMKGHSHVYWYRQLPEEGLKFMVYLQKENIIDESGMPKERFSAEFPKEGPSILRIQQVVRGDSAAYFCASSPSPGLAGVDEQFFGPGTRLTVL.

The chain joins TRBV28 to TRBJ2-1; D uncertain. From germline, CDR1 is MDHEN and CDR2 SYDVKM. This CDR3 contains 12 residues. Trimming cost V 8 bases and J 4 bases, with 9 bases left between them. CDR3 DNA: TGTGCCAGCGGCGTTCTGTACAATGAGCAGTTCTTC. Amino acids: CASGVLYNEQFF.

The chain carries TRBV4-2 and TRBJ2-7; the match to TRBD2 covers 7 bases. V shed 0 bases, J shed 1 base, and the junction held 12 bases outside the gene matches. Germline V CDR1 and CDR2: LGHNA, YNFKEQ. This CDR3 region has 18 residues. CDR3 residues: CASSQDRVGREFSYEQYF. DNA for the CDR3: TGTGCCAGCAGCCAAGATCGGGTCGGGCGGGAGTTTTCCTACGAGCAGTACTTC.

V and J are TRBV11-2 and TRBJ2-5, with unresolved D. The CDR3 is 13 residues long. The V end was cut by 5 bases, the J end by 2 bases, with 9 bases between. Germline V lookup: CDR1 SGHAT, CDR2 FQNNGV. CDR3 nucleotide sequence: TGTGCCAGCAGCCTCGGACGACAAGAGACCCAGTACTTC. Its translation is CASSLGRQETQYF. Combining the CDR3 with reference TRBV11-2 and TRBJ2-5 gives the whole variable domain EAGVAQSPRYKIIEKRQSVAFWCNPISGHATLYWYQQILGQGPKLLIQFQNNGVVDDSQLPKDRFSAERLKGVDSTLKIQPAKLEDSAVYLCASSLGRQETQYFGPGTRLLVL.

This chain's CDR3 is CASSSAETQYF. CDR3 DNA: TGTGCCAGCAGCTCCGCCGAGACCCAGTACTTC. J is TRBJ2-5 and V is TRBV7-2, with D uncertain. V lost 4 bases to trimming and J lost 5 bases, with 5 bases between them. This CDR3 is built from 11 residues. Germline CDR1 reads SGHTA; CDR2 reads FQGNSA.